The source of this T cell receptor beta chain is a study of blood T cell repertoires in COVID-19. On the study more broadly: The study drew acute and convalescent COVID-19 samples from the United States, Italy and Spain.

Repertoires were generated with immunoSEQ multiplex PCR, while TCRdb's copy carries only in-frame clones and drops some. The sample consists of 180,000 or so clones, 65% to 85% of them appearing once. The CDR3 length is 15 residues. In germline, CDR1 is SNHLY, CDR2 FYNNEI. With V trimmed by 3 bases and J by 5 bases, 10 bases remained unmatched. Ages ranged from about 18 to 89 years, with residence in approximately 25 US areas. Participant-reported clinical history was the basis for cohort assignment. Recovery among Cohort 3 donors was established by two negative PCRs, clearance, or symptom resolution.

The source material was PBMCs or T cells enriched from blood (not recorded which). This clonotype was obtained from a woman in her fifties or sixties who had recovered from COVID-19. The V gene is TRBV2, the J gene TRBJ2-7, with 7 bases lining up with TRBD2. CDR3 nucleotides: TGTGCCAGCAGTGATCAAAGGGACTACACGGACGAGCAGTACTTC. Its protein is CASSDQRDYTDEQYF.